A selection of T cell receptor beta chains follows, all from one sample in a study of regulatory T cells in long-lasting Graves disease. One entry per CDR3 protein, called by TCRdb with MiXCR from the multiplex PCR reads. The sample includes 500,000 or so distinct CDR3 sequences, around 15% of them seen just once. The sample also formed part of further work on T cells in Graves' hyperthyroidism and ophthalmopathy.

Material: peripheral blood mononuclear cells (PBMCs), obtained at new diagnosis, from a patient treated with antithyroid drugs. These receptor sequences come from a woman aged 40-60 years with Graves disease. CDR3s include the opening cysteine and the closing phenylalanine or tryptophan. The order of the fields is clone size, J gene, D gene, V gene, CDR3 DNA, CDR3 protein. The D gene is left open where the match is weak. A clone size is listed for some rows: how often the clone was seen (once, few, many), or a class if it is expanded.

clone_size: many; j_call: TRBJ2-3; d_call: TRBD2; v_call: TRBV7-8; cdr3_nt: TGTGCCAGCAGCTTGAGGTCCTGGTGGGGGACTAGCGGTCTAGATGGCACAGATACGCAGTATTTT; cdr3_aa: CASSLRSWWGTSGLDGTDTQYF
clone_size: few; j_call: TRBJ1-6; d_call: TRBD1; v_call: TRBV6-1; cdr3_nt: TGTGCCAGCACCCCGGGGGACAGGGAGAATTCACCCCTCCACTTT; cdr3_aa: CASTPGDRENSPLHF
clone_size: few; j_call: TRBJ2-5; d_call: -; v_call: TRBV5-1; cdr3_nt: TGCGCCAGCAGGCTGCTTGGTGGGATCCAAGAGACCCAGTACTTC; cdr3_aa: CASRLLGGIQETQYF
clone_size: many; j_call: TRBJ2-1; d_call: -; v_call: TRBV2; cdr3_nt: TGTGCCAGCAGTTATAGCGCCGATGAGCAGTTCTTC; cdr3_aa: CASSYSADEQFF
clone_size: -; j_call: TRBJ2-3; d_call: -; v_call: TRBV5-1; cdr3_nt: TGCGCCAGCAGCTTGCTGGGGGCGCAAAGGACAGATACGCAGTATTTT; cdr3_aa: CASSLLGAQRTDTQYF
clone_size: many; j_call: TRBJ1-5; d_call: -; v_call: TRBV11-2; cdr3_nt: TGTGCCAGCAGCGTCAGGGGTGCGGGCCAGCCCCAGCATTTT; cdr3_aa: CASSVRGAGQPQHF
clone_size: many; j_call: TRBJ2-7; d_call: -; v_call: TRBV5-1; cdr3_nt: TGCGCCAGCAGCCCCGGAATGATGGCCACGGGTGAGCAGTACTTC; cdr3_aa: CASSPGMMATGEQYF
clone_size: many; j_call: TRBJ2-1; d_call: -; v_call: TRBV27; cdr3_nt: TGTGCCAGCAGTTTCCTCCTGGGAAATGAGCAGTTCTTC; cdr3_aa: CASSFLLGNEQFF
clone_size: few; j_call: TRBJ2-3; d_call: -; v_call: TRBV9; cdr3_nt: TGTGCCAGCAGCGTACGTGGTAGCGGAGCCAGCACAGATACGCAGTATTTT; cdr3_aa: CASSVRGSGASTDTQYF
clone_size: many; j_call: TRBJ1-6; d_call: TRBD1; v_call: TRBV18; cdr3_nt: TGTGCCAGCTCACCACCGGACAGGGTGGATTCACCCCTCCACTTT; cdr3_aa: CASSPPDRVDSPLHF
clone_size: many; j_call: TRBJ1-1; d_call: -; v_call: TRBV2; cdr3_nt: TGTGCCAGCAGCGATACAGGGCCGGACACTGAAGCTTTCTTT; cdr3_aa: CASSDTGPDTEAFF
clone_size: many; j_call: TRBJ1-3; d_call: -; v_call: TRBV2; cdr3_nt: TGTGCCAGCAGTGACACGTCCCGGTCGGGAAACACCATATATTTT; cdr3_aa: CASSDTSRSGNTIYF
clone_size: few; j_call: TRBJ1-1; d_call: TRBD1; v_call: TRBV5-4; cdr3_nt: TGTGCCAGCAGCCCCAGGGGGGAGAACCCTGAAGCTTTCTTT; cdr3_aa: CASSPRGENPEAFF
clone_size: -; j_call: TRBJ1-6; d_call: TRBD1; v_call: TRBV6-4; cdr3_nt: TGTGCCAGCAGTTACTCGATTGCAGCGGACAGGCCACCCCTCCACTTT; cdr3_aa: CASSYSIAADRPPLHF
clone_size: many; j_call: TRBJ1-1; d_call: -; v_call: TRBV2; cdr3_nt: TGTGCCAGCAGTGACAGGACTGCGAACACTGAAGCTTTCTTT; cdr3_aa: CASSDRTANTEAFF
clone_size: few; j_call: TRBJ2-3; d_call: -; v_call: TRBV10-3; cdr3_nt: TGTGCCATCAGTGAGCGGACCAGTGGGTCTCTGGCAGATACGCAGTATTTT; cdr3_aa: CAISERTSGSLADTQYF